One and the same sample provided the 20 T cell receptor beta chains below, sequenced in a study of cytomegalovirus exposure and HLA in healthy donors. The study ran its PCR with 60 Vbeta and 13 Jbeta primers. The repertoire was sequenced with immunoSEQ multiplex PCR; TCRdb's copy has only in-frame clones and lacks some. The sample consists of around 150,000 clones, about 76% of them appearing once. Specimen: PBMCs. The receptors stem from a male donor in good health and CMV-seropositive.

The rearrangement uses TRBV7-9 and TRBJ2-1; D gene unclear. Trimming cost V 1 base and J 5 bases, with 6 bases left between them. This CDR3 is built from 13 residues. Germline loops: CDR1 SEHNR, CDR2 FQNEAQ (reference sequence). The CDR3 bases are TGTGCCAGCAGCTTAGTCGGTAACAATGAGCAGTTCTTC. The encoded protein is CASSLVGNNEQFF.

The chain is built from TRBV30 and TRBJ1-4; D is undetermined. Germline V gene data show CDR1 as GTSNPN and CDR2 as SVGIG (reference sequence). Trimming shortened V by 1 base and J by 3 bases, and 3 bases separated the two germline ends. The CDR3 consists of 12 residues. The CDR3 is CAWSGPNEKLFF. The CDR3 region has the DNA TGTGCCTGGAGTGGGCCTAATGAAAAACTGTTTTTT. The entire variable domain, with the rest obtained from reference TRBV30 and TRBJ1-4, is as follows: SQTIHQWPATLVQPVGSPLSLECTVEGTSNPNLYWYRQAAGRGLQLLFYSVGIGQISSEVPQNLSASRPQDRQFILSSKKLLLSDSGFYLCAWSGPNEKLFFGSGTQLSVL.

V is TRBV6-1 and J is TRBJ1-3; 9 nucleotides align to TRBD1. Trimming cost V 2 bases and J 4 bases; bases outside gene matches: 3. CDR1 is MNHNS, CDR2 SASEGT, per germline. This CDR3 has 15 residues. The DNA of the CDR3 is TGTGCCAGCAGTGAATACAGGGGGCGAGGAAACACCATATATTTT. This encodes CASSEYRGRGNTIYF.

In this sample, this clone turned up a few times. CDR3 residues: CASSLSGASGETQYF. CDR3 DNA: TGTGCCAGCAGCTTAAGCGGGGCAAGCGGGGAGACGCAGTATTTT. The chain recombines TRBV11-2 with TRBJ2-3; 7 positions agree with TRBD2. Unmatched junction bases numbered 11, after V lost 2 bases and J lost 9 bases. This CDR3 region has 15 residues. Per the germline V gene, CDR1 is SGHAT and CDR2 is FQNNGV.

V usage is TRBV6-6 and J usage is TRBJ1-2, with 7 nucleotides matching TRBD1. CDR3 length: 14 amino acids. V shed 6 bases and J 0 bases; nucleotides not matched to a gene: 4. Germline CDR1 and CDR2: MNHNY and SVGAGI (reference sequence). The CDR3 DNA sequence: TGTGCCAGCAGCAGGGGACAGACTAACTATGGCTACACCTTC. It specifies CASSRGQTNYGYTF.

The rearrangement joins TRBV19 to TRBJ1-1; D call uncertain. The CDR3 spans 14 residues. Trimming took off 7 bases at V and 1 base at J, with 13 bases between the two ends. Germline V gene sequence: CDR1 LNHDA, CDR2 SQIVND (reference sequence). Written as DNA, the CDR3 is TGTGCCAGTACCCCGAGAGGGTCGAACACTGAAGCTTTCTTT. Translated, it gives CASTPRGSNTEAFF.

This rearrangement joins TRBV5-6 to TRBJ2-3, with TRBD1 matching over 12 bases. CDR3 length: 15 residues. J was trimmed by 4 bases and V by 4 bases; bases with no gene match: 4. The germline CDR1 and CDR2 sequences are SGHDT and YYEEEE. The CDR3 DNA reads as TGTGCCAGCAGCGGTGGGGACAGGGGGCCAGATACGCAGTATTTT. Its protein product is CASSGGDRGPDTQYF.

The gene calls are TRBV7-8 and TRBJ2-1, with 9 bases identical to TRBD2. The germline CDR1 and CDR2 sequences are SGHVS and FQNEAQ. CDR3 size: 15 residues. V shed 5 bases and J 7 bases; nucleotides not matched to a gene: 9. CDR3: CASSPVAAGGNEQFF. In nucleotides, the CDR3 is TGTGCCAGCAGCCCCGTGGCAGCGGGGGGAAATGAGCAGTTCTTC.

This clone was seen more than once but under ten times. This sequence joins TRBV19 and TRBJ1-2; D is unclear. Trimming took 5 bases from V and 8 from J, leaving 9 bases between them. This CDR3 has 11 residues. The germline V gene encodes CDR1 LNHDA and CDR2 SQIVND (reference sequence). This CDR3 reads CASSVGNGYTF. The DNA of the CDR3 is TGTGCCAGTAGTGTCGGGAACGGCTACACCTTC.

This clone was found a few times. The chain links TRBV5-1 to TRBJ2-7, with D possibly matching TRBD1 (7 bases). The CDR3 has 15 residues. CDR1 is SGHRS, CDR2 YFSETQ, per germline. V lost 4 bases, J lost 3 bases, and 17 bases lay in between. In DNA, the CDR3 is TGCGCCAGCAGCCTCCAGGGGGGTATTAGCTACGAGCAGTACTTC. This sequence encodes CASSLQGGISYEQYF.

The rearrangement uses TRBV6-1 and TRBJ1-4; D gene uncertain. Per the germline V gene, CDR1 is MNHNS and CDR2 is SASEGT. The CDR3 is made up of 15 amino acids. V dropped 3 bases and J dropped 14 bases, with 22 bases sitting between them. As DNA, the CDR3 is TGTGCCAGCAGTGACGGAGGCTTTTCGTGGTTTTTCCTGTTTTTT. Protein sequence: CASSDGGFSWFFLFF.

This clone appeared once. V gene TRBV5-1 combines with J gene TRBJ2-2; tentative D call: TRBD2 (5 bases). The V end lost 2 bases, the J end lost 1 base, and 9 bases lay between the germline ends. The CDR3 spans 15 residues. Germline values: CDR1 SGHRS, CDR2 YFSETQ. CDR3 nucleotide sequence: TGCGCCAGCAGCTTTAAGGCGGGGAACACCGGGGAGCTGTTTTTT. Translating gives CASSFKAGNTGELFF.

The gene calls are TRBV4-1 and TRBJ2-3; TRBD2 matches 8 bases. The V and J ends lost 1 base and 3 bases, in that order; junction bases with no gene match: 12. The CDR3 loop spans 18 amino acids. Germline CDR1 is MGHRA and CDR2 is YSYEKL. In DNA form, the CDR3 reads TGCGCCAGCAGCCAAGCCTCGGGGGGGCCTCTTACGACAGATACGCAGTATTTT. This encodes CASSQASGGPLTTDTQYF.

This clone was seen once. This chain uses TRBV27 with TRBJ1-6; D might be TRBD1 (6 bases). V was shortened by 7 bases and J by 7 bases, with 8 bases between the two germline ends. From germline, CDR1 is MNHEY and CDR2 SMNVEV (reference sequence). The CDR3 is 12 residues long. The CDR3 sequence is CASKRGNSPLHF. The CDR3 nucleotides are TGTGCCAGCAAGAGGGGGAATTCACCCCTCCACTTT.

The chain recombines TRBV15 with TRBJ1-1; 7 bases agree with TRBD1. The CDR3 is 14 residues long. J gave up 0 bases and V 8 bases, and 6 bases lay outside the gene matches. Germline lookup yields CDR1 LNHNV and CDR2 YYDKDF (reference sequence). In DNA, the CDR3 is TGTGCCACCCGGACGGGACAGTTGAACACTGAAGCTTTCTTT. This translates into CATRTGQLNTEAFF.

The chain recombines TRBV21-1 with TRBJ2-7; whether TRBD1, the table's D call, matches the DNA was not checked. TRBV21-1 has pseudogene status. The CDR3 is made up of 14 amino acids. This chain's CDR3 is CASSKCSGLYEQYF. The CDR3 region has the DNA TGTGCCAGCAGCAAATGTTCAGGGTTATACGAGCAGTACTTC.

CDR3 coding DNA: TGCAGCGTTGAGCGGTCAGGGGGAAGAGAGACCCAGTACTTC. This gives the protein CSVERSGGRETQYF. This rearrangement joins TRBV29-1 to TRBJ2-5; 7 nucleotides match TRBD1. Germline V gene sequence: CDR1 SQVTM, CDR2 ANQGSEA. The J segment lost 4 bases and the V segment lost 3 bases, leaving 8 bases of the junction unmatched. CDR3 length: 14 amino acids.

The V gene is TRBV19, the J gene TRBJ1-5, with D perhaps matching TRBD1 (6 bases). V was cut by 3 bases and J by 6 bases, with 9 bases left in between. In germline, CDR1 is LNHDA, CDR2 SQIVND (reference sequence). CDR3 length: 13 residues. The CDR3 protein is CASSIQGTQPQHF. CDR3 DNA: TGTGCCAGTAGTATTCAGGGGACTCAGCCCCAGCATTTT.

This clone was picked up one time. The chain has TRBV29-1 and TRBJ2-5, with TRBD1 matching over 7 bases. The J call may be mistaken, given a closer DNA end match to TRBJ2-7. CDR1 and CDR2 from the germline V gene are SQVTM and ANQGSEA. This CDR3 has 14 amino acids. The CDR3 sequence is CSVTGVNPQYEQYF. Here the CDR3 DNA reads TGCAGCGTTACAGGGGTAAATCCCCAGTACGAGCAGTACTTC.

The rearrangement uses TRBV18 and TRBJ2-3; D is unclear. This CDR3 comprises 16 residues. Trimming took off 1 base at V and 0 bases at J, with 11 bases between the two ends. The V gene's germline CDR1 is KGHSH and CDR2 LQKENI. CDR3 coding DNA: TGTGCCAGCTCACCACTAGAAACAGCTAGCACAGATACGCAGTATTTT. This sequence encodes CASSPLETASTDTQYF.